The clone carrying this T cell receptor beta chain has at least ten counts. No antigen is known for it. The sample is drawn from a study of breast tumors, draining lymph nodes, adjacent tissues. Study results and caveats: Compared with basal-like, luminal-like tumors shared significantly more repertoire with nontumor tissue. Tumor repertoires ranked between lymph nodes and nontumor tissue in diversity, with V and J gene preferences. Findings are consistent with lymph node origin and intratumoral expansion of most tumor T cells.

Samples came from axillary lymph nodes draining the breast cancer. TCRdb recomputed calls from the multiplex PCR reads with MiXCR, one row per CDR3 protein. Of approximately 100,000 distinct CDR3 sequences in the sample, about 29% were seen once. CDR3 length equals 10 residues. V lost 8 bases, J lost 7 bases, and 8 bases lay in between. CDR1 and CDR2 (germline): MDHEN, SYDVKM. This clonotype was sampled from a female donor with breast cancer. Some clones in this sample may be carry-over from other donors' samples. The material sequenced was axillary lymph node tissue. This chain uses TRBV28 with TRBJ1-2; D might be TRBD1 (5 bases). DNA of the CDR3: TGTGCCAGCCGGGGGTTTGGCTACACCTTC. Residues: CASRGFGYTF.